This T cell receptor beta chain is from a study of blood T cell repertoires in COVID-19. Original methodology: Estimation of nucleated cell counts relied on the amplification of reference gene primers. This table comes from immunoSEQ multiplex PCR, and its TCRdb copy is limited to in-frame clones, with some not included. Clone size and V and J calls were adopted from that table, with D and trimming inferred from the DNA. The sample lists 250,000 to 300,000 clones, 86% seen once, with 15% in the top ten. Germline V gene lookup returns CDR1 LGHNA and CDR2 YNFKEQ. The CDR3 totals 17 residues. V shed 1 base, J shed 4 bases, and the junction held 8 bases outside the gene matches.

The rearrangement uses TRBV4-2 and TRBJ2-3, with 10 bases fitting TRBD1. This receptor was identified in a man younger than 35 who had recovered from COVID-19. The sample comprised PBMCs or T cells enriched from blood (not recorded which). CDR3 sequence (DNA): TGTGCCAGCAGCCAAGGACTCACCGGGACAGGGGCAGATACGCAGTATTTT. Its translation: CASSQGLTGTGADTQYF.